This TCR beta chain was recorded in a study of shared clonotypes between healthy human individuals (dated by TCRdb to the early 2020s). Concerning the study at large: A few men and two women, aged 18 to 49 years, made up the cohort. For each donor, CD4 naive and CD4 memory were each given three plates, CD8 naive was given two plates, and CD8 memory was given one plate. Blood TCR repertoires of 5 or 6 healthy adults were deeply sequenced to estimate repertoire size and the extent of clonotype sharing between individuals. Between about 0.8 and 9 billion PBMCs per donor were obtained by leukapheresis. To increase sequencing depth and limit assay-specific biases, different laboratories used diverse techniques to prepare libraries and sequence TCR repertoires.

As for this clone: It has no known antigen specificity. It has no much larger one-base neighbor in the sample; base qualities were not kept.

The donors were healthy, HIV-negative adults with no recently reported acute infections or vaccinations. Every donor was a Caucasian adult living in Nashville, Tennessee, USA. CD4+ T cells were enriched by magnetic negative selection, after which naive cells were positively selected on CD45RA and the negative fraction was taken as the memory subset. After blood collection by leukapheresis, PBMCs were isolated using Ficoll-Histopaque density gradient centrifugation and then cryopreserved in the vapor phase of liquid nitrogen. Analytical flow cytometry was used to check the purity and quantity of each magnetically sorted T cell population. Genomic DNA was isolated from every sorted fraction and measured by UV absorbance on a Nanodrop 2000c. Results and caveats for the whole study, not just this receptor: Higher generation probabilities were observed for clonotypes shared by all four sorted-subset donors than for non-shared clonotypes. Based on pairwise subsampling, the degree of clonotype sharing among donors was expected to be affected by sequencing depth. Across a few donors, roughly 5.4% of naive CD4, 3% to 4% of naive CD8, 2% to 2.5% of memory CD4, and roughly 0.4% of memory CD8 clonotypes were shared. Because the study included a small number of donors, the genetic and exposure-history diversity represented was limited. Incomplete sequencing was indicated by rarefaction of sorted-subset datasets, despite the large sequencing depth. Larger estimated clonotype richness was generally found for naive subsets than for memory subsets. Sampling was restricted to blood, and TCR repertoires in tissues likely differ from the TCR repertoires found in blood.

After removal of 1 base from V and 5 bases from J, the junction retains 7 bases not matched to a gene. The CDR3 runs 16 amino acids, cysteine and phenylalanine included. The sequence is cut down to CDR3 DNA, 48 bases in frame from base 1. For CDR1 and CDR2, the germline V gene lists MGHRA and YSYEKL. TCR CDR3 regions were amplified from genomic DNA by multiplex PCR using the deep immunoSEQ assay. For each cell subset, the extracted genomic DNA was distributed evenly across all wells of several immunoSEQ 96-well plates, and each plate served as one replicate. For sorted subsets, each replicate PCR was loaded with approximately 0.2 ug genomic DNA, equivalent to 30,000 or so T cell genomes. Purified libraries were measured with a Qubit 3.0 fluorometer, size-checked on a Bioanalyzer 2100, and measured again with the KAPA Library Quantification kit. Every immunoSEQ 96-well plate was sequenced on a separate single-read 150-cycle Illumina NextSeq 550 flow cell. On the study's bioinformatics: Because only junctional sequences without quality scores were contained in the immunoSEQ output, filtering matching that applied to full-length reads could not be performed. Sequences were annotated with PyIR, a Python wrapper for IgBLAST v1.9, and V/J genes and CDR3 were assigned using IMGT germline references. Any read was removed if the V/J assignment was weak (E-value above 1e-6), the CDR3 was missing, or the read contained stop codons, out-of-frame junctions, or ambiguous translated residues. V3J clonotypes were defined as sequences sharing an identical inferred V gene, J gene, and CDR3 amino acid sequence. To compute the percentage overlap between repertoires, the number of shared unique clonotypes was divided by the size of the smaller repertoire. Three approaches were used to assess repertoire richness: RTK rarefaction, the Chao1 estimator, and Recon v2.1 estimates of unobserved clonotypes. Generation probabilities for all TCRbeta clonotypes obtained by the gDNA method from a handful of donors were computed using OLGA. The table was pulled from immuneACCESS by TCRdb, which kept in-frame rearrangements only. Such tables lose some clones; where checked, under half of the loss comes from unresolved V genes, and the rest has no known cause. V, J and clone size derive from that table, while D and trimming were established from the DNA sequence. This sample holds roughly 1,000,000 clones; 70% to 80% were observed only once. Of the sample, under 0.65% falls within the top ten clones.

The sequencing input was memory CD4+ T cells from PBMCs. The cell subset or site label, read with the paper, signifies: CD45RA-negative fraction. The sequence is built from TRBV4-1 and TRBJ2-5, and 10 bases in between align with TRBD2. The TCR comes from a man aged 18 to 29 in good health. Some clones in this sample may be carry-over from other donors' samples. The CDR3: CASSQGGASGSETQYF. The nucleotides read TGCGCCAGCAGCCAAGGGGGGGCTAGCGGGAGCGAGACCCAGTACTTC.